This record looks at one T cell receptor (beta chain) sequence and its context. What it binds is unknown. This sample stems from a study of shared clonotypes between healthy human individuals. Study-wide results and caveats: All-four-donor shared clonotypes had higher generation probabilities than non-shared clonotypes did. Memory subsets generally showed lower estimated richness than naive subsets.

The table came from immunoSEQ multiplex PCR; TCRdb's copy has only in-frame clones and leaves some out. The sample contains hundreds of thousands of clones, roughly 95% of which appear only once. Unmatched junction bases numbered 8, after V lost 0 bases and J lost 0 bases. The germline gives CDR1 SGHNT, CDR2 YYREEE (reference sequence). The CDR3 totals 18 residues. Naive-designated CD8 cells lacked CD45RO, were positively enriched for CCR7, and omitted terminally differentiated effector memory CD45RA+ cells. V is TRBV5-4 and J is TRBJ2-1; 8 nucleotides match TRBD2. The TCR originated in a woman aged 25 to 39 in good health. The specimen was naive CD8+ T cells sorted from blood. For the CDR3, the DNA is TGTGCCAGCAGCTTGGTTGTGGTAGCGGGGTCCTCCTACAATGAGCAGTTCTTC. Protein product: CASSLVVVAGSSYNEQFF.